The rows below give T cell receptor beta chains drawn from one sample of a study of shared clonotypes between healthy human individuals. The assay was immunoSEQ multiplex PCR, and TCRdb's table has in-frame clones only and misses some. The table has over a million clones, over 95% seen once. The sequencing input was naive CD4+ T cells sorted from blood. The receptors come from a man younger than 45 in good health. Both conserved end residues are trimmed from each CDR3. Fields, in order: V gene, J gene, CDR3 protein.

v_call: TRBV5-4; j_call: TRBJ1-4; cdr3_aa: ASSRGTENEKLF
v_call: TRBV28; j_call: TRBJ2-3; cdr3_aa: ASRLMTDRGTQY
v_call: TRBV6-5; j_call: TRBJ2-7; cdr3_aa: ASTTDGGVGYEQY
v_call: TRBV7-7; j_call: TRBJ2-5; cdr3_aa: ASSFGLGETQY
v_call: TRBV6-5; j_call: TRBJ2-3; cdr3_aa: ASRREASDTQY
v_call: TRBV29-1; j_call: TRBJ2-1; cdr3_aa: SADDWALAGGPTYNEQF
v_call: TRBV18; j_call: TRBJ1-2; cdr3_aa: ASSPLAEDYGYT
v_call: TRBV2; j_call: TRBJ2-7; cdr3_aa: ASSATGLLYEQY
v_call: TRBV6-5; j_call: TRBJ2-5; cdr3_aa: ASSGQGVKTQY
v_call: TRBV5-4; j_call: TRBJ1-2; cdr3_aa: ASSWTKGVYT
v_call: TRBV11-2; j_call: TRBJ2-7; cdr3_aa: ASSLTGYEQY
v_call: TRBV6-1; j_call: TRBJ1-1; cdr3_aa: ASPGSGRTEAF
v_call: TRBV6-6; j_call: TRBJ2-1; cdr3_aa: ASSSGISTEQF
v_call: TRBV5-1; j_call: TRBJ2-3; cdr3_aa: ASSKIALGSTDTQY
v_call: TRBV5-8; j_call: TRBJ1-5; cdr3_aa: ASSLARISNQPQH
v_call: TRBV2; j_call: TRBJ2-3; cdr3_aa: ASQSEGTDTQY
v_call: TRBV5-1; j_call: TRBJ2-5; cdr3_aa: ASSGTTGQETQY
v_call: TRBV27; j_call: TRBJ2-2; cdr3_aa: ASRRVRDRVTGELF
v_call: TRBV6-5; j_call: TRBJ2-1; cdr3_aa: ASSYGTGGDEQF
v_call: TRBV10-1; j_call: TRBJ2-7; cdr3_aa: ASTDRVGEQY
v_call: TRBV27; j_call: TRBJ2-1; cdr3_aa: ASSFRLAGLRSYNEQF
v_call: TRBV28; j_call: TRBJ2-5; cdr3_aa: ASSSRTSGVPETQY
v_call: TRBV6-5; j_call: TRBJ1-4; cdr3_aa: ASREDRVLEKLF
v_call: TRBV4-2; j_call: TRBJ2-3; cdr3_aa: ASSHGLTSGSTDTQY
v_call: TRBV6-5; j_call: TRBJ1-2; cdr3_aa: ASSSSSNDRAHGYT